These 27 T cell receptor beta chains were all obtained from the same sample, sequenced in a study of T cell repertoires in cytomegalovirus infection. TCRdb called the reads again in MiXCR, with one record for every CDR3 protein. The sample contains tens of thousands of distinct CDR3 sequences, roughly 20% of which appear only once. Their antigens are not known. The sequencing used CD8+ T cells from cultured PBMCs, collected from culture after CMV antigen stimulation. Receptors originate from a human donor in good health (CMV status not recorded). Some clones in this sample may be carry-over from other donors' samples.

There are a few counts of this clonotype. The rearrangement links TRBV7-6 to TRBJ2-3; 8 bases line up with TRBD2. Germline CDR1 is SGHVS and CDR2 is FNYEAQ. The ends lost 4 bases at V and 4 bases at J; junction bases unmatched: 4. This CDR3 spans 14 amino acids. CDR3 residues: CASSSGGAPDTQYF. The CDR3 coding sequence is TGTGCCAGCAGCTCCGGGGGGGCCCCAGATACGCAGTATTTT.

This clonotype was picked up a small number of times. This chain connects TRBV7-9 to TRBJ2-7; 7 bases map to TRBD2. V gave up 6 bases and J gave up 6 bases; unmatched junction bases: 5. Germline V gene lookup returns CDR1 SEHNR and CDR2 FQNEAQ (reference sequence). This CDR3 contains 12 residues. CDR3 sequence (DNA): TGTGCCAGCAGTTATGGGGGGGGCGAGCAGTACTTC. Its protein is CASSYGGGEQYF.

This chain uses TRBV5-4 with TRBJ2-7; TRBD1 matches at 9 bases. The CDR3 totals 16 residues. With V trimmed by 2 bases and J by 4 bases, 10 bases remained unmatched. CDR1 is SGHNT, CDR2 YYREEE, per germline (reference sequence). The CDR3 bases are TGTGCCAGCAGCTTTGACCCACAGGGGGCGGGTTACGAGCAGTACTTC. Translating gives CASSFDPQGAGYEQYF.

In its sample, this clonotype was seen a few times. The genes are TRBV7-6 and TRBJ2-2, with D perhaps being TRBD1 or TRBD2 (5 bases each). Germline V gene lookup returns CDR1 SGHVS and CDR2 FNYEAQ. V was cut by 11 bases and J by 6 bases, with 10 bases left in between. This CDR3 is built from 11 residues. The CDR3 spells CALQGAGELFF. CDR3 DNA: TGTGCCCTTCAGGGAGCCGGGGAGCTGTTTTTT. Drawing the rest from reference TRBV7-6 and TRBJ2-2, the complete variable domain is GAGVSQSPRYKVTKRGQDVALRCDPISGHVSLYWYRQALGQGPEFLTYFNYEAQQDKSGLPNDRFSAERPEGSISTLTIQRTEQRDSAMYRCALQGAGELFFGEGSRLTVL.

The rearrangement joins TRBV28 to TRBJ1-2; D perhaps matches TRBD1 (6 bases). The CDR3 totals 17 residues. Germline CDR1 is MDHEN and CDR2 is SYDVKM. Here the CDR3 reads CVTGPSTGSIRNYGYTF. CDR3 sequence (DNA): TGTGTCACAGGTCCGTCGACAGGTTCTATTCGTAACTATGGCTACACCTTC.

This clonotype turned up a few times. V gene TRBV6-5 combines with J gene TRBJ2-5; the match to TRBD2 covers 9 bases. Trimming removed 0 bases from V and 5 bases from J; junction bases left unmatched: 4. Looked up from germline, CDR1 is MNHEY and CDR2 is SVGAGI. The CDR3 consists of 15 residues. CDR3 protein: CASSYSLTSGETQYF. CDR3 DNA sequence: TGTGCCAGCAGTTACTCACTGACTAGCGGTGAGACCCAGTACTTC.

The chain carries TRBV7-6 and TRBJ1-5; unclear D gene. V lost 8 bases and J lost 3, with 5 bases in between. The CDR3 is made up of 11 amino acids. The germline V gene has CDR1 SGHVS and CDR2 FNYEAQ. CDR3 sequence: CASGFNQPQHF. The CDR3 DNA sequence: TGTGCCAGCGGTTTCAATCAGCCCCAGCATTTT.

The V gene is TRBV7-9, the J gene TRBJ2-7; TRBD1 matches at 10 bases. Germline V lookup: CDR1 SEHNR, CDR2 FQNEAQ (reference sequence). The CDR3 runs 16 residues. Germline trimming cut 4 bases from V and 4 bases from J; bases unmatched to any gene: 10. Written as DNA, the CDR3 is TGTGCCAGCAGCTCACCCCCCCCGGGACAGGGGTACGAGCAGTACTTC. It codes for CASSSPPPGQGYEQYF.

This chain joins TRBV4-1 and TRBJ2-7; 11 nucleotides line up with TRBD1. The CDR3 covers 15 residues. The germline gives CDR1 MGHRA, CDR2 YSYEKL. After removal of 3 bases from V and 2 bases from J, the junction contained 3 bases not matched to a gene. CDR3 sequence reads: CASSQRTGGPYEQYF. For the CDR3, the DNA is TGCGCCAGCAGCCAGCGGACAGGGGGCCCCTACGAGCAGTACTTC.

V and J are TRBV7-6 and TRBJ1-5; maybe TRBD1 (6 bases). Germline assignment: CDR1 SGHVS and CDR2 FNYEAQ. Trimming removed 2 bases from V and 0 bases from J, with 8 bases in between. This CDR3 has 15 residues. CDR3 DNA: TGTGCCAGCAGCTTATACAGGGATAGCAATCAGCCCCAGCATTTT. This translates into CASSLYRDSNQPQHF.

This chain uses TRBV7-6 with TRBJ2-5, with D tentatively TRBD2 (6 bases). Trimming removed 5 bases at V and 10 bases at J, with 23 bases between. CDR3 size: 15 residues. Germline V gives CDR1 SGHVS, CDR2 FNYEAQ. In DNA, the CDR3 is TGTGCCAGCAGCCCTCGGCGGGACTCCGCGACAAACCAGTACTTC. Translating gives CASSPRRDSATNQYF.

This clonotype occurred many times. The chain recombines TRBV7-2 with TRBJ2-7; D possibly matches TRBD1 or TRBD2 (5 bases each). The V end lost 5 bases, the J end lost 2 bases, and 13 bases lay between the germline ends. CDR1 and CDR2 from the germline V gene are SGHTA and FQGNSA. CDR3 length equals 14 residues. CDR3 coding DNA: TGTGCCAGCAGCCCCCCCCGGGGCGCCTACGAGCAGTACTTC. Its protein product is CASSPPRGAYEQYF.

The chain combines TRBV7-2 with TRBJ1-6, with no clear D. Germline assignment: CDR1 SGHTA and CDR2 FQGNSA. CDR3 length: 16 amino acids. V gave up 5 bases and J gave up 7 bases, with 18 bases separating them. DNA for the CDR3: TGTGCCAGCAGCGGCCCTGGCTCTTTTTCGAATTCACCCCTCCACTTT. Translating it yields CASSGPGSFSNSPLHF.

This clonotype was seen a few times. The V call is TRBV6-2 or TRBV6-3, the J call TRBJ2-3; no definite D call. Trimming took off 0 bases at V and 5 bases at J, with 9 bases between the two ends. Germline lookup yields CDR1 MNHEY and CDR2 SVGEGT. The CDR3 runs to 14 residues. For the CDR3, the DNA is TGTGCCAGCAGTTACTCGACCATGGGAGATACGCAGTATTTT. Protein product: CASSYSTMGDTQYF.

This clonotype was counted between two and nine times. The chain employs TRBV7-2 and TRBJ1-1; TRBD1 matches 8 bases. Germline CDR1 reads SGHTA; CDR2 reads FQGNSA. The J segment lost 0 bases and the V segment lost 5 bases, leaving 5 bases of the junction unmatched. The CDR3 contains 15 residues. The CDR3 sequence: CASSPRDRMNTEAFF. The CDR3 bases are TGTGCCAGCAGCCCCCGGGACAGGATGAACACTGAAGCTTTCTTT.

This clonotype was seen a handful of times. The V and J genes are TRBV19 and TRBJ1-1; D call uncertain. CDR3 length: 13 amino acids. Germline assignment: CDR1 LNHDA and CDR2 SQIVND (reference sequence). The ends were cut back, 6 bases at V and 1 base at J, with 9 bases in the middle. In nucleotides, the CDR3 is TGTGCCAGTAGACCCCGACAGAACACTGAAGCTTTCTTT. Encoded protein: CASRPRQNTEAFF. Combining the CDR3 with reference TRBV19 and TRBJ1-1 gives the whole variable domain DGGITQSPKYLFRKEGQNVTLSCEQNLNHDAMYWYRQDPGQGLRLIYYSQIVNDFQKGDIAEGYSVSREKKESFPLTVTSAQKNPTAFYLCASRPRQNTEAFFGQGTRLTVV.

Concerning this clonotype itself: A clone one base away is much larger, so this may be a read error. The chain uses TRBV7-3 and TRBJ2-7, with no clear D. Between the trimmed V and J ends, which lost 2 bases and 2 bases, there was a span of 4 bases. This CDR3 region has 12 residues. Germline lookup yields CDR1 SGHTA and CDR2 FQGTGA. CDR3 sequence: CASSLVAYEQYF. The CDR3 coding sequence is TGTGCCAGCAGCTTAGTGGCCTACGAGCAGTACTTC.

This clonotype was recorded a few times. The chain carries TRBV7-9 and TRBJ2-1, with 11 nucleotides matching TRBD1. The CDR3 is made up of 17 amino acids. The germline gives CDR1 SEHNR, CDR2 FQNEAQ (reference sequence). Unmatched junction bases numbered 16, after V lost 5 bases and J lost 10 bases. As DNA, the CDR3 is TGTGCCAGCAGCGACAATAGTGGACAGGGGGCGTCAAACGAGCAGTTCTTC. It specifies CASSDNSGQGASNEQFF.

This clonotype showed up just a few times. The chain links TRBV7-2 to TRBJ2-6; TRBD2 might be the D (5 bases). Germline lookup yields CDR1 SGHTA and CDR2 FQGNSA. V was cut by 1 base and J by 4 bases, with 11 bases left in between. This CDR3 is 16 amino acids long. CDR3 DNA sequence: TGTGCCAGCAGCTTAGTGTCTGGGAGAGGGGCCAACGTCCTGACTTTC. It is translated as CASSLVSGRGANVLTF.

This chain joins TRBV7-6 and TRBJ1-1; TRBD1 matches at 7 bases. From germline, CDR1 is SGHVS and CDR2 FNYEAQ. The CDR3 runs to 13 residues. The J segment lost 12 bases and the V segment lost 1 base, leaving 8 bases of the junction unmatched. CDR3 sequence: CASSLGAGGETFF. In nucleotides, the CDR3 is TGTGCCAGCAGCTTAGGGGCAGGGGGAGAGACTTTCTTT.

There are a few counts of this clonotype. This chain links TRBV6-5 with TRBJ1-1, with 10 bases matching TRBD1. V lost 0 bases and J lost 7; bases outside the gene matches: 2. The V gene's germline CDR1 is MNHEY and CDR2 SVGAGI. The CDR3 runs 14 residues. The CDR3: CASSYSGTGDEAFF. CDR3 bases: TGTGCCAGCAGTTACTCCGGGACAGGGGATGAAGCTTTCTTT.

This sequence joins TRBV28 and TRBJ2-7, with D possibly being TRBD1 (6 bases). This CDR3 region has 14 residues. Germline-derived CDR1 and CDR2 are MDHEN and SYDVKM. The V end lost 7 bases, the J end lost 4 bases, and 17 bases lay between the germline ends. CDR3 DNA: TGTGCCAGCACTGCTCGGACAGAACTTTACGAGCAGTACTTC. Its translation: CASTARTELYEQYF.

This clonotype came up a few times. The chain uses TRBV6-6 and TRBJ1-3; no firm D call. Germline V lookup: CDR1 MNHNY, CDR2 SVGAGI (reference sequence). The CDR3 runs to 15 residues. The V end lost 3 bases, the J end lost 4 bases, and 13 bases lay between the germline ends. The CDR3 region has the DNA TGTGCCAGCAGTTATCCGGTACCGGAGGGAAACACCATATATTTT. It translates to CASSYPVPEGNTIYF.

This clonotype was seen ten or more times. The chain links TRBV25-1 to TRBJ2-5; no reliable D call. Looked up from germline, CDR1 is MGHDK and CDR2 is SYGVNS. Trimming cost V 4 bases and J 1 base, with 1 base left between them. There are 11 residues in the CDR3. CDR3 protein: CASSAQETQYF. The CDR3 nucleotides read TGTGCCAGCAGTGCCCAAGAGACCCAGTACTTC.

This clonotype appeared a few times. V gene TRBV6-1 combines with J gene TRBJ2-7, with 10 bases that match TRBD1. The CDR3 runs to 15 residues. The trim removed 3 bases at V and 2 bases at J, leaving 4 bases unmatched. Germline V gene lookup returns CDR1 MNHNS and CDR2 SASEGT. The CDR3 bases are TGTGCCAGCAGTGAGCTGGGACAGGGGACCTACGAGCAGTACTTC. Translated: CASSELGQGTYEQYF.

This clonotype showed up just a few times. This sequence joins TRBV20-1 and TRBJ2-3, with 12 bases that match TRBD2. With 2 bases clipped from V and 3 bases from J, the junction kept 3 bases outside the gene matches. This CDR3 region has 15 residues. Germline-derived CDR1 and CDR2 are DFQATT and SNEGSKA (reference sequence). CDR3 protein: CSARRTSGGTDTQYF. The DNA for the CDR3 is TGCAGTGCTAGACGAACTAGCGGGGGGACAGATACGCAGTATTTT.

The rearrangement joins TRBV27 to TRBJ1-5; unclear D gene. The germline V and J ends were trimmed by 2 bases and 0 bases, with 5 bases remaining between them. This CDR3 contains 14 residues. CDR1 and CDR2 (germline): MNHEY, SMNVEV (reference sequence). CDR3 residues: CASSLGYSNQPQHF. The CDR3 bases are TGTGCCAGCAGTTTAGGTTATAGCAATCAGCCCCAGCATTTT.